This TCR beta chain was identified during a study of beta chain features in type 1 diabetes. This clone has just a few counts. Its matching antigen is unknown. The identical CDR3 is also encoded by other nucleotide sequences in the sample. Sequenced material consisted of expressed TCRB transcripts (all of the isolated RNA was reverse transcribed). Clones were sequenced by immunoSEQ multiplex PCR, and TCRdb holds only the in-frame ones, with some missing. Among about 660,000 clones listed, 11% to 15% were seen once. Findings and limits, study-wide: Shortening that was moderate but significant affected the TCRB CDR3s of Type 1 diabetes patients in all four CD4+ subsets.

A heparinised blood draw that averaged about 100 mL was obtained once from each donor. Populations obtained by sorting all exceeded 98% purity. CDR3 length equals 18 residues. Per germline, CDR1 SGHRS and CDR2 YFSETQ. Losses at the gene ends were 3 bases for V and 5 bases for J; bases not matched to a gene: 17. The material sequenced was naive CD4+ T cells from blood. The origin of this receptor is a young man with type 1 diabetes. The gene calls are TRBV5-1 and TRBJ2-1, with TRBD2 identical over 7 bases. CDR3 in DNA: TGCGCCAGCAGCTGGAAACTCGCGGGAGCCCCCAGGAACAATGAGCAGTTCTTC. Protein product: CASSWKLAGAPRNNEQFF.